One and the same sample provided the 23 T cell receptor beta chains below, sequenced in a study of T-cell reconstitution after alpha-beta-depleted transplantation in children. Unique molecular identifiers were incorporated during preparation of the TCRbeta library. TCRdb ran MiXCR on the PCR reads and lists one entry per CDR3 protein. The data show about 98,000 distinct CDR3 sequences, around 22% seen once. Sequenced material: PBMCs, taken before TCRalphabeta/CD19-depleted stem cell transplant. The receptors were gathered from a boy under 10 years old with acute lymphoblastic leukemia, due to receive a stem cell transplant.

The chain combines TRBV11-2 with TRBJ2-1; no reliable D call. The CDR3 contains 16 residues. Trimming removed 1 base from V and 0 bases from J, with 10 bases in between. The germline gives CDR1 SGHAT, CDR2 FQNNGV. The CDR3 region has the DNA TGTGCCAGCAGCTTAGGGAGCAGGAGCTCCTACAATGAGCAGTTCTTC. Translation gives CASSLGSRSSYNEQFF.

By share, this clonotype counts as medium-sized (0.01 to 0.1%). CDR3 DNA sequence: TGCAGCGCCTCCACAGGGGGACAAGAGACCCAGTACTTC. Residues: CSASTGGQETQYF. The gene calls are TRBV29-1 and TRBJ2-5; 8 bases align to TRBD1. The V gene's germline CDR1 is SQVTM and CDR2 ANQGSEA. V lost 7 bases to trimming and J lost 2 bases; unmatched junction nucleotides: 6. The CDR3 runs 13 residues.

The CDR3 protein is CASLGPGGYTF. DNA of the CDR3: TGTGCCAGCCTTGGCCCAGGGGGCTACACCTTC. The rearrangement uses TRBV6-5 and TRBJ1-2, with a possible D match to TRBD1 (5 bases). CDR1 is MNHEY and CDR2 is SVGAGI in the germline V gene. The V end lost 8 bases, the J end lost 8 bases, and 12 bases lay between the germline ends. The CDR3 is 11 amino acids.

This chain connects TRBV18 to TRBJ1-2, with 7 bases that match TRBD1. CDR3 size: 13 residues. With V trimmed by 3 bases and J by 8 bases, 6 bases remained unmatched. The V gene's germline CDR1 is KGHSH and CDR2 LQKENI. CDR3 sequence: CASSPGGGKGYTF. The CDR3 DNA sequence: TGTGCCAGCTCACCCGGAGGGGGCAAGGGCTACACCTTC.

This clonotype has a count of ten or more. V is TRBV7-6 and J is TRBJ2-7; D is perhaps TRBD2 (7 bases). The CDR3 consists of 13 residues. Trimming shortened V by 4 bases and J by 7 bases, and 14 bases separated the two germline ends. In germline, CDR1 is SGHVS, CDR2 FNYEAQ. The CDR3, as DNA: TGTGCCAGCAGCTCGAGAGGGGGAGGGGAGCAGTACTTC. Amino acids: CASSSRGGGEQYF.

This clonotype was seen only a few times. This sequence joins TRBV27 and TRBJ2-1; D remains ambiguous. V was shortened by 6 bases and J by 10 bases, with 10 bases between the two germline ends. Looked up from germline, CDR1 is MNHEY and CDR2 is SMNVEV (reference sequence). CDR3 length equals 11 residues. Here the CDR3 reads CASSYGDEQFF. The CDR3 DNA is TGTGCCAGCAGCTATGGAGACGAGCAGTTCTTC.

Many counts were recorded for this clonotype. The chain has TRBV7-7 and TRBJ2-3; 7 bases map to TRBD1. Germline lookup yields CDR1 SSHAT and CDR2 FNYEAQ (reference sequence). V was pared by 5 bases and J by 0 bases, with 5 bases of the junction left unmatched. The CDR3 is made up of 15 amino acids. CDR3 sequence (DNA): TGTGCCAGCAGCCCTGGGACAGCTAGCACAGATACGCAGTATTTT. This encodes CASSPGTASTDTQYF.

The chain couples TRBV20-1 to TRBJ2-3; a weak D match, TRBD2 (7 bases). CDR3 size: 11 residues. Germline-derived CDR1 and CDR2 are DFQATT and SNEGSKA (reference sequence). The CDR3 loop is CRGGAGDTQYF. The CDR3 DNA is TGCAGAGGGGGGGCGGGAGATACGCAGTATTTT.

In its sample, this clonotype was seen many times. The V and J genes are TRBV30 and TRBJ1-6; a weak D match, TRBD1 (5 bases). V lost 4 bases and J 7 bases, leaving 11 bases between the germline ends. Germline V gene data show CDR1 as GTSNPN and CDR2 as SVGIG (reference sequence). CDR3 size: 13 residues. CDR3 DNA: TGTGCCTGGACGCGACAGATAAATTCACCCCTCCACTTT. This sequence encodes CAWTRQINSPLHF.

The chain couples TRBV4-2 to TRBJ2-5; D may be TRBD2 (6 bases). The V and J ends lost 4 bases and 2 bases respectively, with 20 bases between them. Germline-derived CDR1 and CDR2 are LGHNA and YNFKEQ. The CDR3 has 17 amino acids. The CDR3 sequence: CASSPGSSGGTQETQYF. DNA for the CDR3: TGTGCCAGCAGCCCCGGGAGCAGCGGAGGAACTCAAGAGACCCAGTACTTC.

The chain links TRBV29-1 to TRBJ2-5, with D possibly matching TRBD2 (6 bases). Germline loops: CDR1 SQVTM, CDR2 ANQGSEA. The CDR3 totals 15 residues. V dropped 1 base and J dropped 2 bases, with 14 bases sitting between them. The CDR3 region is CSVEVNWGGQETQYF. The CDR3 DNA reads as TGCAGCGTTGAAGTCAACTGGGGAGGACAAGAGACCCAGTACTTC.

This clonotype was observed many times. The chain couples TRBV6-4 to TRBJ2-3; D could derive from TRBD1 or TRBD2 (7 bases each). The CDR3 spans 15 residues. CDR1 and CDR2 (germline): MRHNA, SNTAGT. V was trimmed by 3 bases and J by 1 base, leaving 11 bases between them. As DNA, the CDR3 is TGTGCCAGCAGTGAGGGAGGGACAGGCACAGATACGCAGTATTTT. It codes for CASSEGGTGTDTQYF.

This clonotype occurred a few times. The chain recombines TRBV28 with TRBJ1-2, with 8 nucleotides matching TRBD1. Germline loops: CDR1 MDHEN, CDR2 SYDVKM. V gave up 5 bases and J gave up 4 bases; unmatched junction bases: 6. This CDR3 region has 14 residues. CDR3 DNA: TGTGCCAGCAGTACTCCAGGGGGCACCTATGGCTACACCTTC. It codes for CASSTPGGTYGYTF.

V and J are TRBV5-1 and TRBJ2-5; 8 bases match TRBD1. CDR1 SGHRS and CDR2 YFSETQ come from the germline V gene. Trimming removed 3 bases from V and 5 bases from J; junction bases left unmatched: 6. There are 14 residues in the CDR3. CDR3 sequence: CASSSTGDSETQYF. Written as DNA, the CDR3 is TGCGCCAGCAGCTCGACAGGGGACTCGGAGACCCAGTACTTC.

This clonotype has more than one count but fewer than ten. The chain carries TRBV5-5 and TRBJ1-2, with D possibly matching TRBD1 (5 bases). The CDR3 is 13 residues long. Per the germline V gene, CDR1 is SGHKS and CDR2 is YYEKEE (reference sequence). V dropped 4 bases and J dropped 4 bases, with 11 bases sitting between them. CDR3 loop: CASSVDRRYGYTF. Here the CDR3 DNA reads TGTGCCAGCAGCGTTGACAGACGCTATGGCTACACCTTC.

V is TRBV5-1 and J is TRBJ2-7; the D is unclear. Trimming removed 2 bases at V and 0 bases at J, with 12 bases between. Germline V gene data show CDR1 as SGHRS and CDR2 as YFSETQ. The CDR3 extends over 15 amino acids. CDR3 residues: CASSLNTVSSYEQYF. CDR3 DNA: TGCGCCAGCAGCTTAAACACGGTGAGCTCCTACGAGCAGTACTTC. Combining the CDR3 with reference TRBV5-1 and TRBJ2-7 gives the whole variable domain KAGVTQTPRYLIKTRGQQVTLSCSPISGHRSVSWYQQTPGQGLQFLFEYFSETQRNKGNFPGRFSGRQFSNSRSEMNVSTLELGDSALYLCASSLNTVSSYEQYFGPGTRLTVT.

Here the CDR3 DNA reads TGCGCCAGCAGCTTGGTTGGGACAGGCAGGGACGAGCAGTACTTC. Its translation: CASSLVGTGRDEQYF. This chain uses TRBV5-1 with TRBJ2-7; 8 nucleotides agree with TRBD1. CDR1 and CDR2 (germline): SGHRS, YFSETQ. This CDR3 region has 15 residues. V shed 0 bases, J shed 5 bases, and the junction held 7 bases outside the gene matches.

The V and J genes are TRBV2 and TRBJ2-5; D ambiguous. CDR1 and CDR2 from the germline V gene are SNHLY and FYNNEI. The CDR3 covers 14 residues. Trimming took off 3 bases at V and 3 bases at J, with 11 bases between the two ends. This CDR3 reads CASSDFMTEETQYF. The CDR3 coding sequence is TGTGCCAGCAGTGATTTTATGACGGAAGAGACCCAGTACTTC.

This clonotype has just a few counts. The V call is TRBV25-1, the J call TRBJ2-7; 11 bases agree with TRBD2. V shed 6 bases, J shed 7 bases, and the junction held 5 bases outside the gene matches. This CDR3 region has 13 residues. Germline-derived CDR1 and CDR2 are MGHDK and SYGVNS. As DNA, the CDR3 is TGTGCCAGCAGGGGACTAGCGGAGGGAGAGCAGTACTTC. This encodes CASRGLAEGEQYF.

J is TRBJ1-4 and V is TRBV20-1; 7 nucleotides align to TRBD1. V trimming: 6 bases; J trimming: 4 bases; junction bases outside the gene matches: 5. Germline V gene sequence: CDR1 DFQATT, CDR2 SNEGSKA (reference sequence). The CDR3 consists of 13 residues. CDR3 residues: CSARQGHNEKLFF. For the CDR3, the DNA is TGCAGTGCCCGACAGGGACATAATGAAAAACTGTTTTTT.

This clonotype came up a few times. The V call is TRBV5-1, the J call TRBJ2-7; TRBD2 matches at 10 bases. The CDR3 contains 16 residues. V shed 4 bases, J shed 3 bases, and the junction held 10 bases outside the gene matches. Germline V gene data show CDR1 as SGHRS and CDR2 as YFSETQ. CDR3 coding DNA: TGCGCCAGCAGCGCCAATCTAGCGGGAGTCCGCTACGAGCAGTACTTC. It is translated as CASSANLAGVRYEQYF.

The rearrangement joins TRBV4-3 to TRBJ2-7, with D maybe TRBD2 (6 bases). From germline, CDR1 is LGHNA and CDR2 YSLEER. V lost 0 bases, J lost 2 bases, and 17 bases lay in between. The CDR3 totals 17 residues. Here the CDR3 DNA reads TGCGCCAGCAGCCAAGAGTGGCGACTAGGTCCAACCTACGAGCAGTACTTC. It codes for CASSQEWRLGPTYEQYF.

This clonotype was seen repeatedly, ten times or more. This sequence joins TRBV10-3 and TRBJ2-1; maybe TRBD2 (5 bases). Germline CDR1 ENHRY, CDR2 SYGVKD. The V and J ends lost 3 bases and 0 bases respectively, with 9 bases between them. The CDR3 extends over 15 amino acids. The CDR3 region has the DNA TGTGCCATCAGTGAAGAGGGCCGCTCCTACAATGAGCAGTTCTTC. Protein product: CAISEEGRSYNEQFF.